This TCR beta chain was captured in a study of metastatic and nonmetastatic thyroid tumors. TCRdb called clones again from the PCR reads with MiXCR. This sample has about 41,000 clones, with about 24% found just once. V lost 3 bases, J lost 0 bases, and 9 bases lay in between. Germline V gives CDR1 MRHNA, CDR2 SNTAGT. The CDR3 sequence is 15 residues long. Treatment of any kind had been given to no patient before thyroid surgery. The sample consisted of tumor tissue. The chain employs TRBV6-4 and TRBJ1-3, with no clear D. The TCR originated in a female donor with papillary thyroid cancer or a benign thyroid nodule (not recorded which). Some clones in this sample may be carry-over from other donors' samples. The DNA of the CDR3 is TGTGCCAGCAGTGAGAGACGGCTCTCTGGAAACACCATATATTTT. Its translation: CASSERRLSGNTIYF.